This T cell receptor beta chain was sequenced for a study of identical twins. Findings and limits, study-wide: Clonotypes of the beta chain that were abundant in cord blood carried fewer insertions (memory repertoires showed none).

Worth noting for this clonotype: Its antigen is unknown.

TCRdb processed the 5' RACE reads anew with MiXCR; each CDR3 protein has one entry. This table holds about 690,000 distinct CDR3 sequences, 21% found once. The data also belong to a second study, concerning T cells expressing NK-cell markers.

The specimen was PBMCs. The sequence came from a woman in her late teens or twenties in good health.

The CDR3 region has the DNA TGCGCCAGCAGCTTGCCCTTAGGGGGCGCGGGGGAGACCCAGTACTTC. This codes for CASSLPLGGAGETQYF. The chain employs TRBV5-1 and TRBJ2-5, with a possible D match to TRBD1 (7 bases). Between the trimmed V and J ends, which lost 1 base and 5 bases, there was a span of 18 bases. This CDR3 region has 16 residues. The V gene's germline CDR1 is SGHRS and CDR2 YFSETQ.